This entry concerns a single T cell receptor beta chain. What it recognizes is unknown. The data originate from a study of blood T cells in healthy people across ages. Study results and limitations: Donors of long life had a larger count of naive CD4+ cells and greater diversity than aged donors. Estimates of total diversity, which came from one million sequenced T cells, were considered to be underestimates.

Each donor was a healthy Caucasian individual from Russia, aged roughly 6 to 90. A second PCR of 7 to 11 cycles used a sample-barcoded 5' primer and a J-beta primer mix. Each cDNA molecule carried a tag from a template-switch adaptor that contained 12 random nucleotides. In TCRdb, the 5' RACE reads were re-called with MiXCR into one record per CDR3 protein. In the table there are about 1.6 million distinct CDR3 sequences, around 36% of which are singletons. V lost 0 bases and J 5 bases, leaving 17 bases between the germline ends. Germline CDR1 is MNHEY and CDR2 is SVGAGI. This CDR3 is built from 17 residues.

The sample taken for sequencing was blood. The chain employs TRBV6-5 and TRBJ2-1, with unresolved D. This clonotype was obtained from a woman aged 30 to 39 in good health. The CDR3 DNA is TGTGCCAGCAGTTACTCGCAGGCCTGGCTTAAGAACAATGAGCAGTTCTTC. Protein sequence: CASSYSQAWLKNNEQFF.